This TCR beta chain stems from a study of PD-1 blockade in classical Hodgkin lymphoma. The wider study: Treatment was intravenous nivolumab, 3 mg/kg every 2 weeks, until progression.

The time point here: cycle 4 day 1 (C4D1), after 6 weeks of nivolumab. Relapses following autologous stem cell transplantation were seen in all patients, with brentuximab vedotin exposure varying. Best response was recorded as complete response, partial response or progressive disease. Profiling relied on immunoSEQ multiplex PCR, and the TCRdb table lists in-frame clones only, not all of them. The sample carries about 23,000 clones, roughly 88% recorded once. Worth noting for this clone: Its antigen is currently unknown.

Study-level findings and limits: In CD4+ cells, TCR diversity went up significantly by C4D1, but in CD8+ cells it did not.

Germline lookup yields CDR1 SEHNR and CDR2 FQNEAQ (reference sequence). The CDR3 sequence is 13 residues long. The junction had 5 bases not matched to a gene; V was cut back by 5 bases and J by 4 bases. Sequenced here: peripheral blood mononuclear cells (PBMCs), sampled before the fourth cycle of nivolumab. The source of this sequence is a human donor with classical Hodgkin lymphoma. The chain recombines TRBV7-9 with TRBJ2-7; TRBD1 aligns across 7 bases. CDR3 sequence reads: CASSPTTGYEQYF. CDR3 nucleotide sequence: TGTGCCAGCAGCCCAACGACAGGGTACGAGCAGTACTTC.